Below, 20 T cell receptor beta chains from the same sample are listed, as sequenced in a study of shared clonotypes between healthy human individuals. Repertoires were generated with immunoSEQ multiplex PCR, while TCRdb's copy carries only in-frame clones and drops some. The sample contains roughly 650,000 clones, less than 98% of which appear only once. Sample: naive CD4+ T cells sorted from blood. Subset: CD45RA+ positively selected. These receptors came from a woman aged 25 to 39 in good health.

V and J are TRBV5-1 and TRBJ2-2, with D perhaps TRBD1 or TRBD2 (5 bases each). Between the trimmed V and J ends, which lost 0 bases and 5 bases, there was a span of 11 bases. CDR3 size: 15 residues. The V gene's germline CDR1 is SGHRS and CDR2 YFSETQ. This chain's CDR3 is CASSLVSGTTGELFF. The DNA for the CDR3 is TGCGCCAGCAGCTTGGTTTCGGGGACGACCGGGGAGCTGTTTTTT.

For the CDR3, the DNA is TGCGCCAGCAGCTTGGGTGGGACAGATTCAGCCAAAAACATTCAGTACTTC. Amino acid sequence: CASSLGGTDSAKNIQYF. The rearrangement links TRBV5-1 to TRBJ2-4; 7 bases are shared with TRBD1. CDR1 and CDR2 from the germline V gene are SGHRS and YFSETQ. This CDR3 region has 17 residues. Trimming removed 0 bases from V and 0 bases from J; junction bases left unmatched: 6.

This chain uses TRBV19 with TRBJ2-3, with TRBD1 identical over 12 bases. With 4 bases clipped from V and 1 base from J, the junction kept 6 bases outside the gene matches. The CDR3 has 17 amino acids. Germline V gene data show CDR1 as LNHDA and CDR2 as SQIVND (reference sequence). The CDR3 loop is CASSTGTGGLGTDTQYF. CDR3 bases: TGTGCCAGTAGTACCGGGACAGGGGGCCTAGGCACAGATACGCAGTATTTT.

The rearrangement links TRBV4-1 to TRBJ1-1; 12 bases line up with TRBD1. V shed 4 bases, J shed 3 bases, and the junction held 6 bases outside the gene matches. The CDR3 spans 16 residues. In germline, CDR1 is MGHRA, CDR2 YSYEKL. The CDR3 reads CASSPGQGARDTEAFF. CDR3 DNA sequence: TGCGCCAGCAGCCCGGGACAGGGGGCGCGGGACACTGAAGCTTTCTTT.

This rearrangement joins TRBV5-1 to TRBJ2-7; possible D gene TRBD2, 6 bases. V was shortened by 4 bases and J by 6 bases, with 17 bases between the two germline ends. Germline assignment: CDR1 SGHRS and CDR2 YFSETQ. The CDR3 length is 14 residues. CDR3 bases: TGCGCCAGCAGCAAATCCTCCGGGAGTCCCGAGCAGTACTTC. Translated, it gives CASSKSSGSPEQYF.

V is TRBV19 and J is TRBJ2-5; weak D call: TRBD1 (7 bases). The J call may be incorrect, as the DNA end agrees better with TRBJ2-7. This CDR3 is 14 amino acids long. CDR1 and CDR2 (germline): LNHDA, SQIVND (reference sequence). The CDR3 DNA reads TGTGCCAGTACCCCCCGGAGGGGGCCCTACGAGCAGTACTTC. Amino acids: CASTPRRGPYEQYF.

The chain employs TRBV5-4 and TRBJ2-7; 9 nucleotides align to TRBD1. This CDR3 region has 15 residues. Trimming took 5 bases from V and 2 from J; bases not matched to a gene: 8. CDR1 and CDR2 from the germline V gene are SGHNT and YYREEE (reference sequence). The CDR3 is CASRQTGQGPYEQYF. In DNA form, the CDR3 reads TGTGCCAGCAGGCAGACGGGACAGGGACCCTACGAGCAGTACTTC.

The CDR3 nucleotides read TGTGCCAGCAGGCCTACTAGCGGAGCCTACGAGCAGTACTTC. This codes for CASRPTSGAYEQYF. J is TRBJ2-7 and V is TRBV11-2, with 8 nucleotides matching TRBD2. Germline CDR1 reads SGHAT; CDR2 reads FQNNGV. CDR3 length: 14 amino acids. Trimming took 6 bases from V and 2 from J; bases not matched to a gene: 6.

The chain joins TRBV19 to TRBJ1-2, with D perhaps TRBD1 (6 bases). Per germline, CDR1 LNHDA and CDR2 SQIVND (reference sequence). With 3 bases removed from V and 6 bases from J, the gap between germline ends came to 17 bases. The CDR3 spans 15 residues. The CDR3 region is CASSILLDRKDGYTF. The DNA for the CDR3 is TGTGCCAGTAGTATCCTGCTGGACAGAAAAGATGGCTACACCTTC.

This clone was seen a single time. This chain links TRBV5-6 with TRBJ2-7; D is possibly TRBD1 (6 bases). With 4 bases removed from V and 5 bases from J, the gap between germline ends came to 13 bases. Germline-derived CDR1 and CDR2 are SGHDT and YYEEEE. The CDR3 has 13 amino acids. This CDR3 is CASSRTGFDEQYF. CDR3 sequence (DNA): TGTGCCAGCAGCCGTACAGGGTTCGACGAGCAGTACTTC.

Worth noting for this clone: This sample also contains other DNA sequences that code for the same CDR3. The chain joins TRBV6-1 to TRBJ2-3; TRBD2 matches at 8 bases. Germline V gives CDR1 MNHNS, CDR2 SASEGT. Trimming at V came to 3 bases and at J to 1 base, leaving 0 bases not matched to a gene. This CDR3 is 14 amino acids long. The CDR3 spells CASSDSGGTDTQYF. CDR3 in DNA: TGTGCCAGCAGTGATAGCGGGGGCACAGATACGCAGTATTTT.

This sequence joins TRBV6-6 and TRBJ2-7; TRBD2 agrees at 7 bases. The CDR3 has 15 amino acids. Germline V gives CDR1 MNHNY, CDR2 SVGAGI (reference sequence). J was trimmed by 3 bases and V by 6 bases; bases with no gene match: 11. DNA of the CDR3: TGTGCCAGCAGGCAAACGGCTAGCGGAGGCTACGAGCAGTACTTC. The encoded protein is CASRQTASGGYEQYF.

This chain uses TRBV25-1 with TRBJ2-5; D remains ambiguous. Between the trimmed V and J ends, which lost 4 bases and 0 bases, there was a span of 6 bases. The germline V gene encodes CDR1 MGHDK and CDR2 SYGVNS. CDR3 length: 13 residues. CDR3 region: CASSGTNQETQYF. DNA for the CDR3: TGTGCCAGCAGTGGGACGAACCAAGAGACCCAGTACTTC.

The rearrangement uses TRBV3-1 (or the pseudogene TRBV3-2) and TRBJ2-5, with D possibly matching TRBD2 (6 bases). Trimming removed 7 bases at V and 13 bases at J, with 10 bases between. CDR3 size: 9 residues. CDR1 and CDR2 (germline): LGHDT, YNNKEL (reference sequence). CDR3 DNA: TGTGCCAGCACCCTCGGGAGGTACTTC. Translating gives CASTLGRYF.

The chain employs TRBV7-2 and TRBJ2-3; D remains unclear. The CDR3 sequence is 14 residues long. V was cut by 5 bases and J by 6 bases, with 15 bases left in between. Germline CDR1 and CDR2: SGHTA and FQGNSA. CDR3 in amino acids: CASSQNSPSDTQYF. DNA for the CDR3: TGTGCCAGCAGCCAAAATTCCCCTTCGGATACGCAGTATTTT.

The chain joins TRBV19 to TRBJ2-2; 8 nucleotides line up with TRBD2. This CDR3 comprises 16 residues. The germline gives CDR1 LNHDA, CDR2 SQIVND (reference sequence). The V and J ends lost 7 bases and 7 bases, in that order; junction bases with no gene match: 14. The CDR3 DNA sequence: TGTGCCAGTACCTACTATTTTAGCGGGATTAGCGGGGAGCTGTTTTTT. Translated, it gives CASTYYFSGISGELFF.

J is TRBJ2-5 and V is TRBV9; D is uncertain. Trimming took off 0 bases at V and 1 base at J, with 13 bases between the two ends. Germline V gene sequence: CDR1 SGDLS, CDR2 YYNGEE. The CDR3 is 16 amino acids. The CDR3: CASSVEPRSSQETQYF. Here the CDR3 DNA reads TGTGCCAGCAGCGTAGAACCCAGGAGCTCCCAAGAGACCCAGTACTTC. Filled out from reference TRBV9 and TRBJ2-5, the complete variable domain reads DSGVTQTPKHLITATGQRVTLRCSPRSGDLSVYWYQQSLDQGLQFLIQYYNGEERAKGNILERFSAQQFPDLHSELNLSSLELGDSALYFCASSVEPRSSQETQYFGPGTRLLVL.

V and J are TRBV19 and TRBJ2-3; D gene unclear. Germline CDR1 is LNHDA and CDR2 is SQIVND (reference sequence). This CDR3 region has 13 residues. Trimming took off 6 bases at V and 2 bases at J, with 9 bases between the two ends. This CDR3 is CASSPTATDTQYF. CDR3 nucleotides: TGTGCCAGTAGCCCCACGGCCACAGATACGCAGTATTTT.

The sample holds one count of this clone. The V gene is TRBV6-1, the J gene TRBJ1-2; D gene ambiguous. Trimming took 7 bases from V and 8 from J, leaving 17 bases between them. CDR3 size: 13 residues. Germline V gene sequence: CDR1 MNHNS, CDR2 SASEGT. CDR3 sequence: CASNTGRWHGYTF. The CDR3 DNA reads TGTGCCAGCAATACGGGGAGATGGCACGGCTACACCTTC.

This CDR3 is CASSFRWGGEQYF. The CDR3, as DNA: TGTGCCAGCAGTTTCCGATGGGGAGGCGAGCAGTACTTC. The chain uses TRBV27 and TRBJ2-7, with a weak D call TRBD2 (6 bases). V was trimmed by 3 bases and J by 6 bases, leaving 12 bases between them. Germline V CDR1 and CDR2: MNHEY, SMNVEV (reference sequence). The CDR3 totals 13 residues.